This entry lists 24 T cell receptor beta chains sequenced from one sample in a study of T-cell memory formation after mild COVID-19. A single record per CDR3 protein comes from TCRdb applying MiXCR to the 5' RACE reads. The sample includes 350,000 to 450,000 distinct CDR3 sequences, 20% of them seen just once. Sequencing input: PBMCs or a T cell subset sorted from them (not recorded which). These receptors were obtained from an adult woman who had mild COVID-19 (a few samples of this study predate the infection). Cell type and time point are not known.

This clonotype has a handful of counts. The CDR3, as DNA: TGTGCCAGCAGCCTTCACTCGGGGCGGCAAGAGACCCAGTACTTC. As protein: CASSLHSGRQETQYF. The chain couples TRBV6-5 to TRBJ2-5, with D perhaps given as TRBD1 or TRBD2 (5 bases each). The CDR3 covers 15 residues. The V gene's germline CDR1 is MNHEY and CDR2 SVGAGI. Trimming cost V 6 bases and J 2 bases, with 16 bases left between them.

This clonotype was picked up a small number of times. CDR3 DNA: TGTGCCAGCAGCTTAAATACAGTCGTCGGCAATTCACCCCTCCACTTT. As protein: CASSLNTVVGNSPLHF. The rearrangement links TRBV7-2 to TRBJ1-6; D not certain. There are 16 residues in the CDR3. The ends were cut back, 2 bases at V and 7 bases at J, with 15 bases in the middle. Germline lookup yields CDR1 SGHTA and CDR2 FQGNSA.

This rearrangement joins TRBV7-3 to TRBJ2-2; the match to TRBD2 covers 10 bases. This CDR3 region has 15 residues. The junction had 3 bases not matched to a gene; V was cut back by 0 bases and J by 8 bases. Germline V CDR1 and CDR2: SGHTA, FQGTGA. The CDR3 nucleotides read TGTGCCAGCAGCTTAACGCCTAGCGGGAGTGGGGAGCTGTTTTTT. It encodes CASSLTPSGSGELFF.

The chain's CDR3 is CASSQISSGLAGVRETQYF. For the CDR3, the DNA is TGCGCCAGCAGCCAAATCTCTTCTGGACTAGCGGGGGTGCGGGAGACCCAGTACTTC. This chain joins TRBV4-1 and TRBJ2-5; 13 bases line up with TRBD2. The germline CDR1 and CDR2 sequences are MGHRA and YSYEKL. Germline trimming cut 2 bases from V and 5 bases from J; bases unmatched to any gene: 14. The CDR3 has 19 amino acids.

Note on this clonotype: A much larger clone sits a single nucleotide away, making a read error possible. This chain uses TRBV24-1 with TRBJ2-1, with a tentative D call TRBD2 (6 bases). The CDR3 is 15 amino acids. Looked up from germline, CDR1 is KGHDR and CDR2 is SFDVKD. This CDR3 is CVTSDAATSTDEQFF. The DNA for the CDR3 is TGTGTCACCAGTGACGCGGCAACTAGCACGGATGAGCAGTTCTTC.

This clonotype has just a few counts. The chain employs TRBV5-4 and TRBJ2-3; D is undetermined. The V end was cut by 1 base, the J end by 4 bases, with 7 bases between. Germline CDR1 is SGHNT and CDR2 is YYREEE (reference sequence). The CDR3 has 13 amino acids. The CDR3 coding sequence is TGTGCCAGCAGCTTGTTGGGATCAGATACGCAGTATTTT. It codes for CASSLLGSDTQYF.

The rearrangement links TRBV4-2 to TRBJ2-7; TRBD2 matches 12 bases. CDR1 is LGHNA, CDR2 YNFKEQ, per germline. This CDR3 is built from 16 residues. Trimming cost V 3 bases and J 3 bases; bases outside gene matches: 6. The CDR3, as DNA: TGTGCCAGCAGCCAGGGGTGGACTAGCGGGATCTACGAGCAGTACTTC. Translation: CASSQGWTSGIYEQYF.

This clonotype appeared a few times. The rearrangement links TRBV6-5 to TRBJ1-2; 12 bases are shared with TRBD1. The germline gives CDR1 MNHEY, CDR2 SVGAGI. The V segment lost 2 bases and the J segment 8 bases; nucleotides outside the gene matches: 6. The CDR3 length is 15 residues. The CDR3 nucleotides are TGTGCCAGCAGTTACGATGGGACAGGGGGCGCGGGCTACACCTTC. This encodes CASSYDGTGGAGYTF.

The V gene is TRBV3-1, the J gene TRBJ2-6, with a tentative D call TRBD1 (6 bases). Germline CDR1 is LGHDT and CDR2 is YNNKEL (reference sequence). This CDR3 contains 19 residues. Trimming removed 4 bases at V and 4 bases at J, with 23 bases between. Written as DNA, the CDR3 is TGTGCCAGCAGCCGCGTAAGGGACACGCCCAAAGAAGGGGCCAACGTCCTGACTTTC. Translated: CASSRVRDTPKEGANVLTF. Using reference TRBV3-1 and TRBJ2-6 for the parts outside the CDR3, the full variable domain is DTAVSQTPKYLVTQMGNDKSIKCEQNLGHDTMYWYKQDSKKFLKIMFSYNNKELIINETVPNRFSPKSPDKAHLNLHINSLELGDSAVYFCASSRVRDTPKEGANVLTFGAGSRLTVL.

The table lists this clonotype with many counts. The chain combines TRBV12-3 or TRBV12-4 with TRBJ2-1; D possibly corresponds to TRBD1 (6 bases). The CDR3 runs 13 residues. The V gene lost 6 bases and the J gene lost 10 bases, with 16 bases spanning the gap. CDR3 amino acids: CASSLARDTEQFF. DNA of the CDR3: TGTGCCAGCAGCCTGGCCCGGGACACCGAGCAGTTCTTC.

The V and J genes are TRBV6-2 or TRBV6-3 and TRBJ2-3; TRBD1 matches at 9 bases. CDR3 length: 17 residues. Germline V gene data show CDR1 as MNHEY and CDR2 as SVGEGT. The V segment lost 5 bases and the J segment 4 bases; nucleotides outside the gene matches: 13. In DNA, the CDR3 is TGTGCCAGCAGTCCTGGCCGGGACAGGGTTTTTCCAGATACGCAGTATTTT. Protein sequence: CASSPGRDRVFPDTQYF.

V gene TRBV30 combines with J gene TRBJ2-5, with D maybe TRBD1 (7 bases). CDR3 length: 17 amino acids. Per germline, CDR1 GTSNPN and CDR2 SVGIG (reference sequence). The germline V and J ends were trimmed by 2 bases and 5 bases, with 24 bases remaining between them. The CDR3 coding sequence is TGTGCCTGGAGTCCAGTAGGCAGGGGGGTGAAGCACGAGACCCAGTACTTC. Translating it yields CAWSPVGRGVKHETQYF.

A few counts support this clonotype. The chain is built from TRBV20-1 and TRBJ2-7, with 10 bases matching TRBD2. This CDR3 spans 14 amino acids. The V gene's germline CDR1 is DFQATT and CDR2 SNEGSKA (reference sequence). With 0 bases clipped from V and 3 bases from J, the junction kept 2 bases outside the gene matches. The CDR3 here is CSARDRTSGYEQYF. CDR3 DNA sequence: TGCAGTGCTAGAGATCGGACTAGCGGCTACGAGCAGTACTTC.

About this clonotype itself: The missing conserved phenylalanine or tryptophan at the end of this CDR3 makes a read error likely. The chain links TRBV27 to TRBJ2-7, with a tentative D call TRBD2 (5 bases). The CDR3 extends over 13 amino acids. Germline lookup yields CDR1 MNHEY and CDR2 SMNVEV (reference sequence). The V end lost 3 bases, the J end lost 2 bases, and 8 bases lay between the germline ends. The CDR3 is CASSFAGTYEQYL. The CDR3 DNA reads as TGTGCCAGCAGTTTCGCCGGGACCTACGAGCAGTACTTA.

This clonotype was counted between two and nine times. The DNA for the CDR3 is TGTGCCAGCAGACAGGACACAAGCAATCAGCCCCAGCATTTT. As protein: CASRQDTSNQPQHF. The rearrangement uses TRBV12-3 or TRBV12-4 and TRBJ1-5, with TRBD1 as a possible D gene (5 bases). The CDR3 length is 14 residues. Trimming removed 6 bases from V and 1 base from J, with 10 bases in between.

This clonotype appeared a few times. The rearrangement uses TRBV6-5 and TRBJ2-3, with TRBD2 as a possible D gene (6 bases). The CDR3 totals 18 residues. Trimming left V 6 bases short and J 0 bases short, with 22 bases between. The germline V gene has CDR1 MNHEY and CDR2 SVGAGI. The CDR3 sequence is CASRNIPGTWGSTDTQYF. DNA of the CDR3: TGTGCCAGCAGGAATATACCCGGGACTTGGGGTAGCACAGATACGCAGTATTTT.

This clonotype was observed a few times. The chain links TRBV7-9 to TRBJ2-7, with a weak D call TRBD2 (6 bases). Germline values: CDR1 SEHNR, CDR2 FQNEAQ (reference sequence). The CDR3 extends over 14 amino acids. The V and J ends lost 2 bases and 4 bases respectively, with 12 bases between them. CDR3 sequence reads: CASSLTEGLYEQYF. The DNA for the CDR3 is TGTGCCAGCAGCTTAACAGAGGGACTTTACGAGCAGTACTTC. The full variable domain, completed using reference TRBV7-9 and TRBJ2-7, is DTGVSQNPRHKITKRGQNVTFRCDPISEHNRLYWYRQTLGQGPEFLTYFQNEAQLEKSRLLSDRFSAERPKGSFSTLEIQRTEQGDSAMYLCASSLTEGLYEQYFGPGTRLTVT.

This clonotype was counted between two and nine times. The J gene is TRBJ2-7, the V gene TRBV6-2 or TRBV6-3; possibly TRBD1 for D (5 bases). Trimming pared 5 bases from V and 3 bases from J, leaving 11 bases between. Germline V gene lookup returns CDR1 MNHEY and CDR2 SVGEGT. This CDR3 has 13 amino acids. Here the CDR3 reads CASSQGHVYEQYF. CDR3 nucleotide sequence: TGTGCCAGCAGTCAAGGACACGTCTACGAGCAGTACTTC.

By frequency in the sample, this clonotype is medium-sized. Germline and junction disagree at one end, which may indicate a read error. This chain links TRBV5-1 with TRBJ1-1, with 8 bases aligning to TRBD1. This CDR3 is 14 amino acids long. The germline V gene encodes CDR1 SGHRS and CDR2 YFSETQ. The CDR3 spells CASSRGQGNTEAFF. In DNA form, the CDR3 reads TGTGCCAGCAGCCGAGGACAGGGGAACACTGAAGCTTTCTTT.

J is TRBJ2-1 and V is TRBV20-1; D is unresolved. CDR1 is DFQATT and CDR2 is SNEGSKA in the germline V gene (reference sequence). This CDR3 has 15 residues. Trimming pared 6 bases from V and 6 bases from J, leaving 21 bases between. CDR3 loop: CSAAETASYVNEQFF. CDR3 nucleotide sequence: TGCAGTGCCGCTGAGACTGCCTCGTATGTCAATGAGCAGTTCTTC.

Only one count was recorded for this clonotype. The V and J genes are TRBV5-1 and TRBJ2-1, with D possibly being TRBD2 (5 bases). The CDR3 sequence is 13 residues long. Trimming took 5 bases from V and 4 from J, leaving 10 bases between them. Germline V gives CDR1 SGHRS, CDR2 YFSETQ. The CDR3 region is CASSEGFYNEQFF. CDR3 sequence (DNA): TGCGCCAGCAGTGAGGGTTTTTACAATGAGCAGTTCTTC.

The sample holds a few counts of this clonotype. This chain uses TRBV23-1 with TRBJ2-1; D might be TRBD1 (6 bases). TRBV23-1 is recorded as an ORF, its role being uncertain. The CDR3 length is 13 residues. V lost 3 bases and J 10 bases, leaving 13 bases between the germline ends. CDR3 amino acids: CASSHRQVWEQFF. Written as DNA, the CDR3 is TGCGCCAGCAGTCATAGACAGGTCTGGGAGCAGTTCTTC.

The J gene is TRBJ1-4, the V gene TRBV7-9; D ambiguous. The germline V gene encodes CDR1 SEHNR and CDR2 FQNEAQ (reference sequence). CDR3 length: 15 residues. Trimming cost V 0 bases and J 5 bases, with 10 bases left between them. The CDR3 region has the DNA TGTGCCAGCAGCTTAGCTCTCCAGACAAATGAAAAACTGTTTTTT. The encoded protein is CASSLALQTNEKLFF.

This clonotype was counted a few times. CDR3 nucleotide sequence: TGCAGTGCTATGCCCGGGACAGGGACTGGAAACACCATATATTTT. Translation: CSAMPGTGTGNTIYF. The J gene is TRBJ1-3, the V gene TRBV20-1; TRBD1 matches at 9 bases. Losses at the gene ends were 4 bases for V and 2 bases for J; bases not matched to a gene: 6. CDR3 length: 15 residues. Germline CDR1 is DFQATT and CDR2 is SNEGSKA (reference sequence).